The rows below give T cell receptor beta chains drawn from one sample of a study of cytomegalovirus exposure and HLA in healthy donors. Produced via immunoSEQ multiplex PCR; TCRdb's table is partial and in-frame only. The table lists under 200,000 clones, around 63% of them singletons. Sequenced input: PBMCs. Every receptor here comes from a young woman in good health and CMV-seropositive. Both conserved end residues are part of each CDR3. The D gene is left open where the match is weak. Rows give clone size only sometimes, using once, few, many, or a class for an expanded clone.

>TRBJ1-4|TRBD1|-|TRBV5-1
CASSLWTGENEKLFF
TGCGCCAGCAGCCTATGGACAGGGGAGAATGAAAAACTGTTTTTT
>TRBJ2-1|-|-|TRBV5-4
CASSLYTGQNNEQFF
TGTGCCAGCAGCTTGTATACAGGGCAAAATAATGAGCAGTTCTTC
>TRBJ2-5|TRBD2|-|TRBV5-1
CASSPYLSGGEETQYF
TGCGCCAGCAGCCCATACCTTAGCGGGGGAGAAGAGACCCAGTACTTC
>TRBJ2-7|-|-|TRBV5-5
CASSAGMELPWEQYF
TGTGCCAGCAGCGCAGGGATGGAGCTCCCCTGGGAGCAGTACTTC
>TRBJ2-7|TRBD1|-|TRBV10-3
CAIRETGTGYEQYF
TGTGCCATCAGGGAGACTGGGACAGGCTACGAGCAGTACTTC
>TRBJ2-3|-|few|TRBV27
CASSLGAGTLSTDTQYF
TGTGCCAGCAGTCTAGGGGCCGGGACATTGAGCACAGATACGCAGTATTTT
>TRBJ2-3|TRBD2|few|TRBV2
CASSGETSLQYF
TGTGCCAGCAGTGGAGAGACTAGCCTGCAGTATTTT
>TRBJ1-5|TRBD1|-|TRBV28
CASRVDRDDQPQHF
TGTGCCAGCAGAGTCGACAGGGACGATCAGCCCCAGCATTTT
>TRBJ1-5|-|-|TRBV19
CASSTRDTSNQPQHF
TGTGCCAGTAGTACCCGGGACACTAGCAATCAGCCCCAGCATTTT
>TRBJ2-7|-|-|TRBV29-1
CSVLQGEQYF
TGCAGCGTGCTCCAGGGGGAGCAGTACTTC
>TRBJ1-6|-|-|TRBV5-6
CASSWDTYNSPLHF
TGTGCCAGCAGCTGGGACACCTATAATTCACCCCTCCACTTT
>TRBJ2-1|-|few|TRBV27
CASDKLRDEQFF
TGTGCCAGCGATAAACTCCGTGATGAGCAGTTCTTC
>TRBJ2-5|TRBD1|-|TRBV7-9
CSSRTEGDRQYF
TGTTCCAGCCGTACAGAGGGGGACAGGCAATACTTC
>TRBJ2-7|TRBD1|-|TRBV6-1
CASCLGQDYEQYF
TGTGCCAGCTGTTTGGGACAGGACTACGAGCAGTACTTC
>TRBJ1-6|-|few|TRBV2
CASSTGQGWSPLHF
TGTGCCAGCAGTACTGGCCAGGGCTGGTCACCCCTCCACTTT
>TRBJ2-7|-|-|TRBV7-2
CASSSRGGRIYEQYF
TGTGCCAGCAGCTCAAGGGGGGGACGGATATACGAGCAGTACTTC
>TRBJ1-2|-|-|TRBV27
CASSSPNKGYTF
TGTGCCAGCAGTAGTCCCAACAAAGGCTACACCTTC
>TRBJ2-3|TRBD2|-|TRBV28
CASSLMAGVVDTQYF
TGTGCCAGCAGTTTAATGGCGGGAGTTGTAGATACGCAGTATTTT
>TRBJ2-1|TRBD1|-|TRBV6-1
CASEQDRGRYDEQFF
TGTGCCAGCGAACAGGACAGGGGGCGGTATGATGAGCAGTTCTTC
>TRBJ2-7|TRBD1|-|TRBV6-5
CASRRDREYEQYF
TGTGCCAGCCGCCGGGACAGGGAGTACGAGCAGTACTTC
>TRBJ2-5|-|-|TRBV18
CASSPPRREETQYF
TGTGCCAGCTCACCACCTAGGAGAGAAGAGACCCAGTACTTC
>TRBJ1-1|-|-|TRBV27
CASSLSRQGFSEAFF
TGTGCCAGCAGTTTATCGAGGCAGGGGTTCTCTGAAGCTTTCTTT
>TRBJ2-2|-|-|TRBV27
CASSVSWVGGTGELFF
TGTGCCAGCAGTGTCTCCTGGGTGGGAGGCACCGGGGAGCTGTTTTTT
>TRBJ1-5|-|-|TRBV28
CASSGGERPYQPQHF
TGTGCCAGCAGTGGGGGCGAACGGCCTTATCAGCCCCAGCATTTT
>TRBJ1-2|-|-|TRBV5-6
CASSLGDFPPSIYGYTF
TGTGCCAGCAGCTTAGGGGACTTTCCCCCATCCATTTATGGCTACACCTTC
>TRBJ2-7|-|-|TRBV10-3
CAISVEDYSYEQYF
TGTGCCATCAGTGTAGAGGACTACTCTTACGAGCAGTACTTC
>TRBJ2-2|TRBD2|-|TRBV2
CASSAGTSGGNTGELFF
TGTGCCAGCAGCGCCGGGACTAGCGGGGGGAACACCGGGGAGCTGTTTTTT
>TRBJ2-2|-|-|TRBV6-4
CASRGYTGELFF
TGTGCCAGCAGGGGCTACACCGGGGAGCTGTTTTTT
>TRBJ1-2|-|-|TRBV28
CASSFPRGEGYTF
TGTGCCAGCAGTTTCCCCAGGGGTGAGGGCTACACCTTC
>TRBJ1-1|-|-|TRBV29-1
CSARTGKELEAFF
TGCAGCGCCCGAACAGGGAAAGAATTAGAAGCTTTCTTT
>TRBJ1-2|-|-|TRBV11-2
CASSQNIESGGYTF
TGTGCCAGCAGCCAGAACATAGAATCGGGAGGCTACACCTTC
>TRBJ2-3|-|-|TRBV7-2
CASSLGGSSDTQYF
TGTGCCAGCAGCTTAGGAGGGTCTTCAGATACGCAGTATTTT
>TRBJ1-1|TRBD1|once|TRBV2
CASRPEQGAWSEAFF
TGTGCCAGCAGACCCGAACAGGGGGCATGGTCTGAAGCTTTCTTT
>TRBJ1-5|-|once|TRBV4-2
CASSQESTGSQPQHF
TGTGCCAGCAGCCAAGAAAGCACAGGGAGTCAGCCCCAGCATTTT
>TRBJ1-2|-|-|TRBV6-5
CASSYSGSGTLGYTF
TGTGCCAGCAGTTACTCGGGGAGCGGGACTTTGGGCTACACCTTC
>TRBJ2-1|-|-|TRBV27
CASSWERRGYEQFF
TGTGCCAGCAGTTGGGAGCGCAGGGGCTATGAGCAGTTCTTC
>TRBJ1-1|-|-|TRBV6-1
CASRTGHTNTEASF
TGTGCCAGCAGAACTGGACATACCAACACTGAAGCTTCCTTT
>TRBJ2-5|TRBD2|-|TRBV5-1
CASRASGSQETQYF
TGCGCCAGCAGAGCTAGCGGGAGTCAGGAGACCCAGTACTTC
>TRBJ1-4|-|-|TRBV28
CASSFSQMRKLFF
TGTGCCAGCAGTTTCTCGCAAATGCGAAAACTGTTTTTT
>TRBJ1-4|-|-|TRBV2
CASSYTTNEKLFF
TGTGCCAGCAGTTATACAACTAATGAAAAACTGTTTTTT
>TRBJ1-5|-|-|TRBV30
CAWSVGGITSNQPQHF
TGTGCCTGGAGTGTAGGCGGCATTACTAGCAATCAGCCCCAGCATTTT
>TRBJ1-1|-|few|TRBV7-9
CASTPQQDTEAFF
TGTGCCAGCACCCCTCAGCAGGACACTGAAGCTTTCTTT
>TRBJ2-7|-|few|TRBV4-3
CASSQEPTGDYEQYF
TGCGCCAGCAGCCAAGAACCAACGGGGGACTACGAGCAGTACTTC
>TRBJ2-3|-|once|TRBV7-3
CASSLSHTDTQYF
TGTGCCAGCAGCTTATCCCACACAGATACGCAGTATTTT
>TRBJ1-4|-|-|TRBV10-3
CAISESGRTENEKLFF
TGTGCCATCAGTGAGTCGGGGCGAACGGAAAATGAAAAACTGTTTTTT